The 24 T cell receptor beta chains reported below all come from one sample, sequenced in a study of T-cell reconstitution after alpha-beta-depleted transplantation in children. A library of TCRbeta sequences, prepared with unique molecular identifiers, was generated. TCRdb processed the PCR reads anew with MiXCR; each CDR3 protein has one entry. Altogether about 980,000 distinct CDR3 sequences are present, roughly 29% being singletons, with the ten largest covering roughly 28%. The specimen comprised PBMCs, mostly from graft donor cells, sampled 360 days after TCRalphabeta/CD19-depleted stem cell transplant. The receptor source for this set is a boy under three years old who had a stem cell transplant for SCID, so the T cells may come from the graft donor.

V gene TRBV20-1 combines with J gene TRBJ1-5; D gene uncertain. The CDR3 is 14 amino acids. Germline assignment: CDR1 DFQATT and CDR2 SNEGSKA (reference sequence). V shed 6 bases and J shed 7 bases, with 19 bases lying between them. The CDR3 DNA is TGCAGTGCCGTTTTCCCCCAGGAGCCACAGCCCCAGCATTTT. Its protein is CSAVFPQEPQPQHF.

The chain joins TRBV5-1 to TRBJ2-2; 11 bases fit TRBD2. CDR3 length equals 15 residues. The V and J ends lost 5 bases and 1 base, in that order; junction bases with no gene match: 1. CDR1 is SGHRS and CDR2 is YFSETQ in the germline V gene. The CDR3 sequence is CASSLAGGNTGELFF. The CDR3 nucleotides are TGCGCCAGCAGTCTAGCGGGGGGGAACACCGGGGAGCTGTTTTTT.

This rearrangement joins TRBV5-5 to TRBJ1-2; D call uncertain. The CDR3 contains 13 residues. Germline assignment: CDR1 SGHKS and CDR2 YYEKEE (reference sequence). Trimming left V 2 bases short and J 2 bases short, with 7 bases between. The CDR3 nucleotides are TGTGCCAGCAGCTTCTTAGGGAACTATGGCTACACCTTC. Its protein is CASSFLGNYGYTF. The whole variable domain, filled in from reference TRBV5-5 and TRBJ1-2, reads DAGVTQSPTHLIKTRGQQVTLRCSPISGHKSVSWYQQVLGQGPQFIFQYYEKEERGRGNFPDRFSARQFPNYSSELNVNALLLGDSALYLCASSFLGNYGYTFGSGTRLTVV.

This clonotype was seen a handful of times. The gene calls are TRBV12-3 or TRBV12-4 and TRBJ2-1, with D tentatively TRBD1 (6 bases). V was pared by 5 bases and J by 12 bases, with 14 bases between. The CDR3 has 12 amino acids. The CDR3 bases are TGTGCCAGCAGTCCTGGGGGCCTAGGGCAGTTCTTC. Amino acids: CASSPGGLGQFF.

The chain employs TRBV5-6 and TRBJ2-4, with D perhaps TRBD2 (6 bases). This CDR3 comprises 15 residues. Germline lookup yields CDR1 SGHDT and CDR2 YYEEEE. V was pared by 0 bases and J by 5 bases, with 12 bases between. The CDR3 DNA reads as TGTGCCAGCAGCTTGGCCGCGGCGGGACAAAACATTCAGTACTTC. This gives the protein CASSLAAAGQNIQYF. The whole variable domain, remainder taken from reference TRBV5-6 and TRBJ2-4, is DAGVTQSPTHLIKTRGQQVTLRCSPKSGHDTVSWYQQALGQGPQFIFQYYEEEERQRGNFPDRFSGHQFPNYSSELNVNALLLGDSALYLCASSLAAAGQNIQYFGAGTRLSVL.

The rearrangement uses TRBV18 and TRBJ2-7; no reliable D call. The CDR3 is 15 amino acids. V was clipped by 3 bases and J by 1 base, with 13 bases between them. Germline V gene data show CDR1 as KGHSH and CDR2 as LQKENI. The CDR3, as DNA: TGTGCCAGCTCACCGCCTTTGGCGGCTTCCTACGAGCAGTACTTC. It specifies CASSPPLAASYEQYF.

The J gene is TRBJ1-5, the V gene TRBV20-1; tentatively, D is TRBD1 (6 bases). The CDR3 spans 13 residues. V was clipped by 2 bases and J by 6 bases, with 11 bases between them. CDR1 and CDR2 from the germline V gene are DFQATT and SNEGSKA (reference sequence). This chain's CDR3 is CSARTGLPQPQHF. CDR3 nucleotide sequence: TGCAGTGCTAGAACAGGGCTCCCTCAGCCCCAGCATTTT.

The V and J genes are TRBV6-5 and TRBJ2-1, with D maybe TRBD2 (7 bases). This CDR3 is built from 16 residues. The germline V gene encodes CDR1 MNHEY and CDR2 SVGAGI. Trimming took off 1 base at V and 10 bases at J, with 20 bases between the two ends. CDR3 sequence (DNA): TGTGCCAGCAGTTACTGGGGGGGCCCTACCAGACGAGAGCAGTTCTTC. The encoded protein is CASSYWGGPTRREQFF.

The chain combines TRBV5-4 with TRBJ2-5, with D unresolved. Germline CDR1 reads SGHNT; CDR2 reads YYREEE (reference sequence). This CDR3 region has 14 residues. With 0 bases removed from V and 5 bases from J, the gap between germline ends came to 11 bases. This CDR3 is CASSLGIRAETQYF. In DNA, the CDR3 is TGTGCCAGCAGCTTGGGGATCCGGGCGGAGACCCAGTACTTC.

This clonotype was seen more than once but under ten times. The genes are TRBV20-1 and TRBJ1-3, with D perhaps TRBD1 (5 bases). Trimming cost V 3 bases and J 2 bases, with 17 bases left between them. The length of the CDR3 is 16 residues. Per germline, CDR1 DFQATT and CDR2 SNEGSKA (reference sequence). The CDR3 nucleotides are TGCAGTGCTAGTCGGGCGGGCGCAGGGCCTGGAAACACCATATATTTT. Translating gives CSASRAGAGPGNTIYF.

The CDR3 reads CATSKLGPEAFF. The CDR3 coding sequence is TGTGCCACCTCGAAATTGGGCCCTGAAGCTTTCTTT. This rearrangement joins TRBV12-3 or TRBV12-4 to TRBJ1-1, with unresolved D. The CDR3 extends over 12 amino acids. V lost 10 bases, J lost 6 bases, and 15 bases lay in between.

This clonotype was counted only a few times. The V and J genes are TRBV27 and TRBJ1-1; D unclear. This CDR3 has 15 amino acids. V dropped 0 bases and J dropped 0 bases, with 8 bases sitting between them. Germline lookup yields CDR1 MNHEY and CDR2 SMNVEV (reference sequence). Here the CDR3 DNA reads TGTGCCAGCAGTTTATCAAGCAGTATGAACACTGAAGCTTTCTTT. It yields the protein CASSLSSSMNTEAFF.

This clonotype appeared a few times. The chain combines TRBV19 with TRBJ2-3; D remains ambiguous. Germline CDR1 LNHDA, CDR2 SQIVND (reference sequence). This CDR3 contains 13 residues. Trimming cost V 4 bases and J 3 bases, with 8 bases left between them. This chain's CDR3 is CASSNRKTDTQYF. The CDR3 DNA reads as TGTGCCAGTAGTAACAGAAAAACAGATACGCAGTATTTT.

CDR3 amino acids: CASSSSGASSYNEQFF. For the CDR3, the DNA is TGTGCCAGCAGCTCAAGCGGGGCAAGCTCCTACAATGAGCAGTTCTTC. J is TRBJ2-1 and V is TRBV7-2; TRBD2 agrees at 7 bases. CDR3 length equals 16 residues. Looked up from germline, CDR1 is SGHTA and CDR2 is FQGNSA. V was clipped by 4 bases and J by 0 bases; unmatched bases: 6. The full variable domain, in which reference TRBV7-2 and TRBJ2-1 provide the parts outside the CDR3, is GAGVSQSPSNKVTEKGKDVELRCDPISGHTALYWYRQSLGQGLEFLIYFQGNSAPDKSGLPSDRFSAERTGGSVSTLTIQRTQQEDSAVYLCASSSSGASSYNEQFFGPGTRLTVL.

There are a few counts of this clonotype. The chain is built from TRBV7-2 and TRBJ2-3; D unresolved. The V gene lost 2 bases and the J gene lost 5 bases, with 8 bases spanning the gap. The germline gives CDR1 SGHTA, CDR2 FQGNSA. The CDR3 contains 13 residues. The DNA of the CDR3 is TGTGCCAGCAGCTTAAATTCATTAGATACGCAGTATTTT. Its protein product is CASSLNSLDTQYF.

This clonotype was observed a few times. The chain links TRBV12-3 or TRBV12-4 to TRBJ2-3; D is ambiguous. The CDR3 is made up of 14 amino acids. V lost 5 bases and J lost 2, with 11 bases in between. CDR3 residues: CASSHGRLTDTQYF. In DNA, the CDR3 is TGTGCCAGCAGTCATGGGCGCCTCACAGATACGCAGTATTTT.

V is TRBV6-2 or TRBV6-3 and J is TRBJ2-4, with 11 bases matching TRBD1. Germline CDR1 reads MNHEY; CDR2 reads SVGEGT. This CDR3 is 19 amino acids long. V gave up 5 bases and J gave up 1 base; unmatched junction bases: 13. CDR3 residues: CASSLAWTGGKLAKNIQYF. The DNA for the CDR3 is TGTGCCAGCAGTCTCGCCTGGACAGGGGGCAAGCTGGCCAAAAACATTCAGTACTTC.

The rearrangement links TRBV29-1 to TRBJ2-1; 7 nucleotides match TRBD2. V trimming: 2 bases; J trimming: 9 bases; junction bases outside the gene matches: 7. Per germline, CDR1 SQVTM and CDR2 ANQGSEA. This CDR3 has 13 residues. The DNA of the CDR3 is TGCAGCGTTGAAAACATCAGGGAGGGTGAGCAGTTCTTC. It specifies CSVENIREGEQFF.

The gene calls are TRBV15 and TRBJ2-7; 12 bases fit TRBD1. The J segment lost 7 bases and the V segment lost 4 bases, leaving 14 bases of the junction unmatched. Per germline, CDR1 LNHNV and CDR2 YYDKDF (reference sequence). CDR3 length: 17 amino acids. The CDR3 protein is CATSTLAGQGALGEQYF. For the CDR3, the DNA is TGTGCCACCAGCACGTTGGCGGGACAGGGGGCTCTAGGGGAGCAGTACTTC.

J is TRBJ1-1 and V is TRBV5-5; D is undetermined. Germline CDR1 reads SGHKS; CDR2 reads YYEKEE (reference sequence). Between the trimmed V and J ends, which lost 2 bases and 4 bases, there was a span of 12 bases. The CDR3 is 14 amino acids. The CDR3 here is CASSFLHRPTEAFF. The CDR3, as DNA: TGTGCCAGCAGCTTTCTGCATCGGCCCACTGAAGCTTTCTTT.

The chain couples TRBV5-1 to TRBJ1-1; D may be TRBD1 (5 bases). The CDR3 is 14 amino acids. Germline CDR1 SGHRS, CDR2 YFSETQ. V was clipped by 3 bases and J by 1 base, with 10 bases between them. CDR3 sequence: CASSSIGQNTEAFF. CDR3 nucleotide sequence: TGCGCCAGCAGCTCTATTGGACAGAACACTGAAGCTTTCTTT.

The J gene is TRBJ2-3, the V gene TRBV27, with 11 bases aligning to TRBD1. Germline V gene sequence: CDR1 MNHEY, CDR2 SMNVEV (reference sequence). This CDR3 has 15 residues. V gave up 5 bases and J gave up 7 bases; unmatched junction bases: 8. In DNA form, the CDR3 reads TGTGCCAGCAGTACTCGGACAGGGGGCGTAAATACGCAGTATTTT. Translated: CASSTRTGGVNTQYF.

The rearrangement links TRBV6-4 to TRBJ2-5, with 11 bases identical to TRBD2. CDR1 is MRHNA and CDR2 is SNTAGT in the germline V gene. With 4 bases clipped from V and 0 bases from J, the junction kept 4 bases outside the gene matches. This CDR3 contains 16 residues. DNA of the CDR3: TGTGCCAGCAGTGTCTTACTAGCGGGGGACCAAGAGACCCAGTACTTC. Translated: CASSVLLAGDQETQYF.

Notes on this clonotype: This may arise from a read error, as a much more abundant clone is one base away. The chain recombines TRBV28 with TRBJ2-7, with D tentatively TRBD1 (5 bases). Trimming pared 4 bases from V and 1 base from J, leaving 5 bases between. Germline V gene sequence: CDR1 MDHEN, CDR2 SYDVKM. The CDR3 runs 12 residues. CDR3 sequence reads: CASSYRSYEQYF. CDR3 coding DNA: TGTGCCAGCAGTTACAGGTCCTACGAGCAGTACTTC.